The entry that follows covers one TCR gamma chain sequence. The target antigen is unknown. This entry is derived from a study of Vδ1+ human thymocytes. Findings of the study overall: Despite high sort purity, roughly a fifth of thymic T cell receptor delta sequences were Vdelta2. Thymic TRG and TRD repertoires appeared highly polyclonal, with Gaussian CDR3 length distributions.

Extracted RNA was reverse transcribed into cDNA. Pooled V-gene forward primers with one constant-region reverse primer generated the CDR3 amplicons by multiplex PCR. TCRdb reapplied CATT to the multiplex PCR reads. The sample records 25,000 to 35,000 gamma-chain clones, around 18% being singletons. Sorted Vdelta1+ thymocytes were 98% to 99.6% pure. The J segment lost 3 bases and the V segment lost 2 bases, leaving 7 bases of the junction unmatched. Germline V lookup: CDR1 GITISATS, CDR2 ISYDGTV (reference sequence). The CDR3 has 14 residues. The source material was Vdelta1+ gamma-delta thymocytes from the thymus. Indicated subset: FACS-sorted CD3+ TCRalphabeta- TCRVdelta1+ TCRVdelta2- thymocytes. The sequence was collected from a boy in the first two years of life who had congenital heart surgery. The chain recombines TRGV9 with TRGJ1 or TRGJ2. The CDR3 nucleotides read TGTGCCTTGTGGGAGGCGGGGATTTATTATAAGAAACTCTTT. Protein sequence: CALWEAGIYYKKLF.